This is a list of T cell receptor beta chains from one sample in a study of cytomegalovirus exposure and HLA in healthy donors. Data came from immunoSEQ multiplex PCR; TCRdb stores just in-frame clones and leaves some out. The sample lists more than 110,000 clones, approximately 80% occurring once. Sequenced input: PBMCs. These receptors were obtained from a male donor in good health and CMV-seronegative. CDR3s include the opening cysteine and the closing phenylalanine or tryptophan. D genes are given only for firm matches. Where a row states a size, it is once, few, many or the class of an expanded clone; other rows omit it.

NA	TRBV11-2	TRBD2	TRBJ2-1	CASSLGTSGGSNEQFF	TGTGCCAGCAGCTTAGGTACCAGCGGGGGATCCAATGAGCAGTTCTTC
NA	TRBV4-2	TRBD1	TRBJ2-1	CASSRGTGEYNEQFF	TGTGCCAGCAGCCGTGGGACAGGGGAGTACAATGAGCAGTTCTTC
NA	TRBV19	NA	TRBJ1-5	CASTGEGSNQPQHF	TGTGCCAGTACGGGGGAGGGAAGCAATCAGCCCCAGCATTTT
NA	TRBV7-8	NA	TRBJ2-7	CASRNLPDDSYEQYF	TGTGCCAGCAGGAACCTCCCAGATGACTCCTACGAGCAGTACTTC
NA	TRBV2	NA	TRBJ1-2	CASSVRGIYGYTF	TGTGCCAGCAGTGTGAGAGGGATTTATGGCTACACCTTC
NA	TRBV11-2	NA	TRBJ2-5	CASSLVGTIQTQYF	TGTGCCAGCAGCTTAGTAGGAACTATCCAGACCCAGTACTTC
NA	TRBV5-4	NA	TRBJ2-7	CASSPSAARVRYEQYF	TGTGCCAGCAGCCCTTCAGCCGCCAGGGTCAGGTACGAGCAGTACTTC
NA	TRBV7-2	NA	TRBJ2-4	CASSPLAKNIQYF	TGTGCCAGCAGCCCTCTAGCCAAAAACATTCAGTACTTC
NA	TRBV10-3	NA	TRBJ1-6	CAISDLDSLNSPLHF	TGTGCCATCAGTGATCTCGACAGTCTCAATTCACCCCTCCACTTT
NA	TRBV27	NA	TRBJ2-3	CASSPDFNTDTQYF	TGTGCCAGCAGCCCGGACTTCAACACAGATACGCAGTATTTT
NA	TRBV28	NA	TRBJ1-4	CASSESGQGAEKLFF	TGTGCCAGCTCGGAGAGCGGGCAGGGAGCCGAAAAACTGTTTTTT
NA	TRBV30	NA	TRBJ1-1	CAWSARWTVNTEAFF	TGTGCCTGGAGTGCCCGATGGACTGTGAACACTGAAGCTTTCTTT
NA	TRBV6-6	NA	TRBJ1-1	CASTLDRNTEAFF	TGTGCCAGCACCCTTGACAGGAACACTGAAGCTTTCTTT
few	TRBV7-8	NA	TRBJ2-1	CASSSGGSPGEQFF	TGTGCCAGCAGCTCCGGGGGATCGCCAGGCGAGCAGTTCTTC
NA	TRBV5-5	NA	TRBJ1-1	CASSLDVVRTEAFF	TGTGCCAGCAGCTTGGACGTGGTACGGACTGAAGCTTTCTTT
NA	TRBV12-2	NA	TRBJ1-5	CASRLVLIQGQGKGRRYQPQHF	TGTGCAAGTCGCTTAGTCCTCATACAAGGACAGGGTAAGGGCCGCCGGTATCAGCCCCAGCATTTT
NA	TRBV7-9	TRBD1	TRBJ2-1	CASGIQGVLYNEQFF	TGTGCCAGCGGAATACAGGGGGTATTGTACAATGAGCAGTTCTTC
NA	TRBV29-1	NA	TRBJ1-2	CSVDRRANYGYTF	TGCAGCGTTGATCGCAGGGCAAACTATGGCTACACCTTC
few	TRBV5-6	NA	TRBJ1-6	CASSLQGTSPLHF	TGTGCCAGCAGCTTGCAGGGAACCTCACCCCTCCACTTT
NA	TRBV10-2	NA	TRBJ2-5	CASSVASDGQYF	TGCGCCAGCAGTGTAGCTAGCGACGGCCAGTACTTC
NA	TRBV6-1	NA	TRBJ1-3	CASRGRDSGNTIYF	TGTGCCAGCAGGGGCCGGGACTCTGGAAACACCATATATTTT
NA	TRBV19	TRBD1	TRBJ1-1	CASSKDRGPFNTEAFF	TGTGCCAGTAGTAAGGACAGGGGGCCATTCAACACTGAAGCTTTCTTT
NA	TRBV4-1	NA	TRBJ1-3	CASSQGTDPSGNTIYF	TGCGCCAGCAGCCAAGGGACTGACCCCTCTGGAAACACCATATATTTT
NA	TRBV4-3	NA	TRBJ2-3	CASSQDREQNTQYF	TGCGCCAGCAGCCAGGATCGGGAACAGAATACGCAGTATTTT
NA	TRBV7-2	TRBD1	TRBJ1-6	CASSLLPTHTGVNSPLHF	TGTGCCAGCAGTCTCTTACCCACACACACAGGGGTTAATTCACCCCTCCACTTT
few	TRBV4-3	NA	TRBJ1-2	CASSQDQAGRNGYTF	TGCGCCAGCAGCCAAGATCAGGCGGGGCGCAATGGCTACACCTTC
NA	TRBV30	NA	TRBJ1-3	CACRPWTPGNTIYF	TGTGCCTGCAGACCTTGGACACCTGGAAACACCATATATTTT
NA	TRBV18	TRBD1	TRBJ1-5	CASSPGQGALAQHF	TGTGCCAGCTCACCGGGACAGGGGGCATTGGCCCAGCATTTT
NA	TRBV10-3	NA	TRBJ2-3	CAITPGGNAQDTQYF	TGTGCCATCACTCCCGGAGGGAATGCACAAGATACGCAGTATTTT
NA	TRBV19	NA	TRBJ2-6	CASSIDPAGRASSGANVLTF	TGTGCCAGTAGTATAGATCCTGCCGGCAGGGCTAGCTCTGGGGCCAACGTCCTGACTTTC
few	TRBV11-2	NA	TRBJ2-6	CASSLRGGEGWANVLTF	TGTGCCAGCAGCCTCAGGGGTGGGGAGGGCTGGGCCAACGTCCTGACTTTC
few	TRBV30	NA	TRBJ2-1	CAWSSLSELFQFF	TGTGCCTGGAGCTCCCTCTCGGAGCTTTTTCAGTTCTTC
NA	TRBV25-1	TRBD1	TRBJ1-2	CASSTTSRGRENGYTF	TGTGCCAGCTCAACCACCTCCAGGGGGCGAGAGAATGGCTACACCTTC
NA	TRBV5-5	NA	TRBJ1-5	CASSLAGGQRNQPQHF	TGTGCCAGCAGCTTGGCAGGCGGGCAGAGAAATCAGCCCCAGCATTTT
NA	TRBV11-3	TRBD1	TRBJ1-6	CASSEQGGSPLHF	TGTGCCAGCAGCGAACAGGGGGGTTCACCCCTCCACTTT
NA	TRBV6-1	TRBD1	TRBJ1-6	CASSDNRGRRPLHF	TGTGCCAGCAGTGATAACAGGGGGCGACGACCCCTCCACTTT
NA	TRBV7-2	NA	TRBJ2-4	CASSLTGAKNIQYF	TGTGCCAGCAGCTTAACGGGGGCCAAAAACATTCAGTACTTC
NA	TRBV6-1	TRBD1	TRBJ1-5	CASSLDRGQPQHF	TGTGCCAGCAGTCTGGACAGGGGTCAGCCCCAGCATTTT
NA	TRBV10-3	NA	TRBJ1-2	CASSMGPGYTF	TGTGCCTCCAGCATGGGGCCTGGCTACACCTTC
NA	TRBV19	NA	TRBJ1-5	CASSINLRDQPQHF	TGTGCCAGTAGTATCAATCTGCGGGATCAGCCCCAGCATTTT